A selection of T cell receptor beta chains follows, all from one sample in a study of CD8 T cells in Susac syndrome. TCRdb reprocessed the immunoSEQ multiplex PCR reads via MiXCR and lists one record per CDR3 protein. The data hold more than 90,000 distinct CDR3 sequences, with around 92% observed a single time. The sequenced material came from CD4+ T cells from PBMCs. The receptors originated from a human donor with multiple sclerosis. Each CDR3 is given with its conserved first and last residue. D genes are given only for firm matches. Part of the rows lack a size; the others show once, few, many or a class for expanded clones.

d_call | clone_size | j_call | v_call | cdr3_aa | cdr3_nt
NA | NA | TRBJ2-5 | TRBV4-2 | CASSQGSLETQYF | TGTGCCAGCAGCCAAGGGTCATTGGAGACCCAGTACTTC
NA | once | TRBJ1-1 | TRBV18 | CASSQQSLKAEAFF | TGTGCCAGCTCCCAACAGAGTCTGAAGGCTGAAGCTTTCTTT
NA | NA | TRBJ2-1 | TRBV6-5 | CASSFGKFYNEQFF | TGTGCCAGCAGTTTTGGGAAATTCTACAATGAGCAGTTCTTC
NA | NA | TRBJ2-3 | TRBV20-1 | CSASLRGAGDTQYF | TGCAGTGCTAGTCTCCGGGGGGCGGGAGATACGCAGTATTTT
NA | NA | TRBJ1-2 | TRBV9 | CASSVDGNNGYTF | TGTGCCAGCAGCGTAGATGGAAATAATGGCTACACCTTC
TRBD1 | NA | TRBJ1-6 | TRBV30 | CAWSVTGVVNSPLHF | TGTGCCTGGAGTGTTACAGGGGTGGTTAATTCACCCCTCCACTTT
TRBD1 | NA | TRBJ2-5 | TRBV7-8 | CASSRGQGKETQYF | TGTGCCAGCAGCCGGGGACAGGGGAAAGAGACCCAGTACTTC
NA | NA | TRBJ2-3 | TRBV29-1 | CSVVENRAPDTQYF | TGCAGCGTTGTGGAGAACAGGGCCCCAGATACGCAGTATTTT
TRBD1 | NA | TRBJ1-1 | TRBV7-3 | CASSRPGQGARRTEAFF | TGTGCCAGCAGCCGGCCGGGACAGGGGGCGCGTAGAACTGAAGCTTTCTTT
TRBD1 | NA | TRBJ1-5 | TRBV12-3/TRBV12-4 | CASSVTGGGQPQHF | TGTGCCAGCAGTGTGACAGGGGGCGGACAGCCCCAGCATTTT
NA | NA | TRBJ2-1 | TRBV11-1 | CASSLNRDKEQFF | TGTGCCAGCAGCTTGAACCGGGACAAAGAGCAGTTCTTC
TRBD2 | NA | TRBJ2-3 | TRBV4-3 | CASSQDLRGVGTDTQYF | TGCGCCAGCAGCCAAGATTTACGGGGGGTGGGCACAGATACGCAGTATTTT
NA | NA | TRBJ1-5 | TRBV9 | CASSVGGSNQPQHF | TGTGCCAGCAGCGTTGGGGGAAGCAATCAGCCCCAGCATTTT
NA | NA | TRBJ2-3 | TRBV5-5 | CASSLETGWDTQYF | TGTGCCAGCAGCTTGGAGACAGGCTGGGATACGCAGTATTTT
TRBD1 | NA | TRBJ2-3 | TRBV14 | CASSLGQGPQYF | TGTGCCAGCAGCCTTGGACAGGGCCCGCAGTATTTT
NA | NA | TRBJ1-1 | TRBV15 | CATSRVRGGEAFF | TGTGCCACCAGCAGAGTCCGGGGGGGTGAAGCTTTCTTT
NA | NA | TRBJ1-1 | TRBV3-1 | CASSQVTSTEAFF | TGTGCCAGCAGCCAAGTAACGAGCACTGAAGCTTTCTTT
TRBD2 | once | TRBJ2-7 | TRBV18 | CASSPNRGGRFRSYEQYF | TGTGCCAGCTCACCAAACCGGGGGGGCCGGTTCCGATCCTACGAGCAGTACTTC
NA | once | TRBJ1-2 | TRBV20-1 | CSARDRLGRVGGYTF | TGCAGTGCTAGAGATCGACTGGGCCGAGTGGGTGGCTACACCTTC
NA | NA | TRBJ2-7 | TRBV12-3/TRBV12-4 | CASSLGVWQGPSIGEQYF | TGTGCCAGCAGTTTAGGGGTTTGGCAGGGCCCGTCGATCGGCGAGCAGTACTTC
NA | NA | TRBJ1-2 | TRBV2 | CASTTTASGYTF | TGTGCCAGCACTACAACAGCTAGCGGCTACACCTTC
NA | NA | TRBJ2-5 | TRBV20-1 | CSARDMGGPQETQYF | TGCAGTGCTAGAGATATGGGGGGCCCCCAAGAGACCCAGTACTTC
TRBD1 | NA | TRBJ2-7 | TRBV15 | CATSRELSGTEYEQYF | TGTGCCACCAGCAGAGAGTTGTCCGGGACAGAATACGAGCAGTACTTC
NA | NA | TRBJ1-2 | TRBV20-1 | CSARGGSLNYGYTF | TGCAGTGCTAGGGGGGGGTCGCTTAACTATGGCTACACCTTC
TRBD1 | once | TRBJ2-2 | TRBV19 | CATRTGRSTGELFF | TGTGCCACCCGGACAGGGCGGTCCACCGGGGAGCTGTTTTTT
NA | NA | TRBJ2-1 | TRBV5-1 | CASSLSEDEQFF | TGCGCCAGCAGCTTGTCGGAGGATGAGCAGTTCTTC
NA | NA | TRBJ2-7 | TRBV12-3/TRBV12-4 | CASSLASIGEQYF | TGTGCCAGCAGTTTAGCGTCGATCGGGGAGCAGTACTTC
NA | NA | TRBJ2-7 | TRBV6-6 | CASSYTSYEQYF | TGTGCCAGCAGTTACACCTCCTACGAGCAGTACTTC
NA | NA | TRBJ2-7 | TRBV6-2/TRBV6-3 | CAGSVDSYEQYF | TGTGCCGGCTCAGTCGACAGCTACGAGCAGTACTTC
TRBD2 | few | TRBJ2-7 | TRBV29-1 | CSVATGGRREQYF | TGCAGCGTTGCCACGGGGGGAAGGCGCGAGCAGTACTTC
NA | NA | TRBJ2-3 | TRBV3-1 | CASSQTRDTQYF | TGTGCCAGCAGCCAGACACGGGATACGCAGTATTTT
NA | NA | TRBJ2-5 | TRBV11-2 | CASSKGTQETQYF | TGTGCCAGCAGCAAGGGGACCCAAGAGACCCAGTACTTC
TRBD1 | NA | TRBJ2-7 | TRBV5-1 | CASSLETGIDEQYF | TGCGCCAGCAGCCTTGAGACAGGGATCGACGAGCAGTACTTC
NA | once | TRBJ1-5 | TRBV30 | CAWSVSLQDQPQHF | TGTGCCTGGAGTGTTTCCTTACAGGACCAGCCCCAGCATTTT
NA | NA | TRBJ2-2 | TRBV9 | CASSNGLFSGELFF | TGTGCCAGCAGCAACGGACTGTTCAGCGGGGAGCTGTTTTTT
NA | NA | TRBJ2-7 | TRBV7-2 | CASTEPWVGEQYF | TGTGCCAGCACCGAACCCTGGGTCGGGGAGCAGTACTTC
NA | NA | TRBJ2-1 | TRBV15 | CATSPSRRNHNEQFF | TGTGCCACCAGCCCTAGTAGGCGCAACCACAATGAGCAGTTCTTC
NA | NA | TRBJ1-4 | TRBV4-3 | CASSQDHPEKLFF | TGCGCCAGCAGCCAAGATCATCCCGAAAAACTGTTTTTT
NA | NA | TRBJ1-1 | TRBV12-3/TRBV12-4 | CASSLFRGRDTEAFF | TGTGCCAGCAGTCTCTTTCGGGGTCGGGACACTGAAGCTTTCTTT
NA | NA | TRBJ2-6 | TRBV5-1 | CASSLEGTGANVLTF | TGCGCCAGCAGCTTGGAGGGGACTGGGGCCAACGTCCTGACTTTC
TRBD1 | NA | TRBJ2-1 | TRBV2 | CASKQGKISYNEQFF | TGTGCCAGTAAACAGGGGAAAATCTCCTACAATGAGCAGTTCTTC
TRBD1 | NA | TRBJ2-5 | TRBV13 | CASSFGTGAGTQYF | TGTGCCAGCAGCTTCGGGACAGGGGCTGGTACCCAGTACTTC